One sample yielded the 5 T cell receptor beta chains listed below, sequenced in a study of OX40 agonist ivuxolimab in advanced cancers. Profiling relied on immunoSEQ multiplex PCR, and the TCRdb table lists in-frame clones only, not all of them. The sample shows over 40,000 clones, less than 90% of them seen only once. The sequencing here drew on CD4+ or CD8+ T cells sorted from blood, taken in a trial of the OX40 agonist ivuxolimab. The receptors come from an adult with an advanced solid tumor such as melanoma, head and neck, liver or kidney cancer.

J is TRBJ2-5 and V is TRBV4-1; D tentatively fits TRBD1 or TRBD2 (6 bases each). From germline, CDR1 is MGHRA and CDR2 YSYEKL. V was pared by 0 bases and J by 2 bases, with 19 bases between. This CDR3 has 18 residues. CDR3 in DNA: TGCGCCAGCAGCCAAGAAGGAGGGGGGCCTGGGTCGCAAGAGACCCAGTACTTC. It encodes CASSQEGGGPGSQETQYF.

The chain couples TRBV7-8 to TRBJ2-2, with a possible D match to TRBD2 (6 bases). Germline V CDR1 and CDR2: SGHVS, FQNEAQ. The CDR3 extends over 13 amino acids. V was pared by 5 bases and J by 5 bases, with 9 bases between. The CDR3 coding sequence is TGTGCCAGCAGCGGAGGGGTAACCGGGGAGCTGTTTTTT. Translation: CASSGGVTGELFF.

The rearrangement uses TRBV6-1 and TRBJ2-7; 9 positions agree with TRBD1. V shed 5 bases, J shed 6 bases, and the junction held 11 bases outside the gene matches. The CDR3 length is 15 residues. CDR1 and CDR2 (germline): MNHNS, SASEGT. This CDR3 reads CASSSQWDRVGEQYF. In DNA form, the CDR3 reads TGTGCCAGCAGTTCTCAATGGGACAGGGTTGGCGAGCAGTACTTC.

The chain links TRBV10-2 to TRBJ2-1, with D possibly being TRBD2 (5 bases). V gave up 2 bases and J gave up 4 bases, with 18 bases separating them. The germline V gene has CDR1 WSHSY and CDR2 SAAADI. The CDR3 is 17 amino acids. CDR3 nucleotides: TGCGCCAGCAGTGAGGCCTTGGCGGAGGTGAGGTACAATGAGCAGTTCTTC. This sequence encodes CASSEALAEVRYNEQFF.

This clone is labeled as medium-sized. The chain uses TRBV11-2 and TRBJ1-1, with 9 bases matching TRBD1. The germline V gene has CDR1 SGHAT and CDR2 FQNNGV. Trimming cost V 4 bases and J 4 bases; bases outside gene matches: 7. The CDR3 has 15 residues. CDR3 nucleotide sequence: TGTGCCAGCAGCTGGGGACAGGGCTCTGTCACTGAAGCTTTCTTT. Its translation: CASSWGQGSVTEAFF.